This T cell receptor beta chain was profiled in a study of control samples from healthy donors and cancer patients. Data came from immunoSEQ multiplex PCR; TCRdb stores just in-frame clones and leaves some out. The table shows about 140,000 clones, with about 89% occurring only once. The CDR3 has 14 residues. V shed 11 bases and J 4 bases; nucleotides not matched to a gene: 11. CDR1 is MNHNY and CDR2 is SVGAGI in the germline V gene (reference sequence). The receptor comes from a man aged 18 to 35 in good health. Sequencing was performed on blood. This chain joins TRBV6-6 and TRBJ2-3; 8 bases are a match to TRBD2. CDR3 region: CASSGTRVSDTQYF. In DNA, the CDR3 is TGTGCCTCCTCCGGGACTAGGGTATCAGATACGCAGTATTTT.